This T cell receptor beta chain was sequenced in a study of T cell responses to AZD1222 COVID-19 vaccine. The study, taken as a whole, reports: Recipients of two AZD1222 doses showed rising Spike-specific TCR breadth and depth. Donor demographics were predominantly white British with a female majority; clonal diversity may be underestimated.

Germline V lookup: CDR1 SNHLY, CDR2 FYNNEI. V lost 7 bases to trimming and J lost 1 base; unmatched junction nucleotides: 3. The CDR3 has 13 amino acids. Concerning this clone: Its antigen remains unidentified.

Measured with immunoSEQ multiplex PCR; TCRdb has only the in-frame clones, and not every one. The sample lists roughly 100,000 clones; roughly 86% were seen once. Second doses at about 4 or about 12 weeks were pooled. Sequencing was performed on peripheral blood, taken 28 days after the second AZD1222 dose. The sequence was obtained from an adult who received the AZD1222 COVID-19 vaccine. The gene calls are TRBV2 and TRBJ1-1; 7 positions agree with TRBD1. In DNA, the CDR3 is TGTGCCAGCAAGGGACAGACGAACACTGAAGCTTTCTTT. Encoded protein: CASKGQTNTEAFF.